This T cell receptor beta chain was identified in a study of CD8 T cells in ankylosing spondylitis. The study's findings and limits: According to the report, clones linked to the disease were significantly enriched in matched synovial fluid samples taken from ankylosing spondylitis patients. A TCR beta motif of about 8 highly homologous variants appeared characteristic of ankylosing spondylitis blood. Some of these motif variants have turned up before, in reports on reactive arthritis synovial fluid and blood.

CDR3 size: 14 residues. Trimming cost V 6 bases and J 1 base, with 10 bases left between them. The germline CDR1 and CDR2 sequences are SGDLS and YYNGEE. Quantitative 5'-RACE with molecular barcodes generated TCR beta libraries. One entry per CDR3 protein, called by TCRdb with MiXCR from the 5' RACE reads. The sample includes roughly 450,000 distinct CDR3 sequences, about 24% of them seen just once. This clonotype was counted only a few times. As yet, its antigen is unknown. Sequences were obtained from blood, either unsorted or a sorted T cell fraction (not recorded which). This clonotype was obtained from a male donor with ankylosing spondylitis. The rearrangement joins TRBV9 to TRBJ2-2; D ambiguous. The CDR3 sequence is CASTLNRNTGELFF. The CDR3 coding sequence is TGTGCCAGCACCCTAAACAGGAACACCGGGGAGCTGTTTTTT.